Listed here are 10 T cell receptor beta chains from one sample, sequenced in a study of blood T cell repertoires in COVID-19. TCRdb keeps only in-frame clones here, not all; method: immunoSEQ multiplex PCR. Of fewer than 90,000 clones in the sample, 70% to 90% were seen once. Sequenced input: peripheral blood. The receptor source for this set is a man aged 55-75 years with acute or convalescent COVID-19.

V gene TRBV5-1 combines with J gene TRBJ2-7; a possible D gene is TRBD2 (5 bases). Germline assignment: CDR1 SGHRS and CDR2 YFSETQ. The CDR3 spans 13 residues. With 0 bases removed from V and 4 bases from J, the gap between germline ends came to 8 bases. The CDR3 sequence: CASSLGELYEQYF. In DNA form, the CDR3 reads TGCGCCAGCAGCTTGGGGGAGCTATACGAGCAGTACTTC.

The chain uses TRBV12-3 or TRBV12-4 and TRBJ2-7; D ambiguous. The V end lost 3 bases, the J end lost 2 bases, and 8 bases lay between the germline ends. The CDR3 extends over 13 amino acids. The CDR3 coding sequence is TGTGCCAGCAGTTTGTGGGCGACCTACGAGCAGTACTTC. Residues: CASSLWATYEQYF.

The chain uses TRBV11-2 and TRBJ2-7; no definite D call. Per germline, CDR1 SGHAT and CDR2 FQNNGV. The CDR3 has 14 amino acids. V lost 1 base and J 3 bases, leaving 10 bases between the germline ends. CDR3 in DNA: TGTGCCAGCAGCTTAGCGGGTCCAAACTACGAGCAGTACTTC. Translation: CASSLAGPNYEQYF.

This chain links TRBV7-3 with TRBJ2-1, with 7 positions matching TRBD1. The ends lost 5 bases at V and 9 bases at J; junction bases unmatched: 10. CDR3 size: 14 residues. The V gene's germline CDR1 is SGHTA and CDR2 FQGTGA. Here the CDR3 DNA reads TGTGCCAGCAGCCCAACCGGGACAGTCAGTGAGCAGTTCTTC. It yields the protein CASSPTGTVSEQFF.

V usage is TRBV3-1 (or the pseudogene TRBV3-2) and J usage is TRBJ2-6; unclear D gene. The CDR3 sequence is 13 residues long. Germline V gene data show CDR1 as LGHDT and CDR2 as YNNKEL (reference sequence). Between the trimmed V and J ends, which lost 0 bases and 7 bases, there was a span of 4 bases. In DNA, the CDR3 is TGTGCCAGCAGCCAAGATCTAGCCAACGTCCTGACTTTC. Translation: CASSQDLANVLTF.

The gene calls are TRBV6-2 or TRBV6-3 and TRBJ2-5; D call uncertain. V was trimmed by 0 bases and J by 4 bases, leaving 12 bases between them. The CDR3 extends over 15 amino acids. The germline V gene encodes CDR1 MNHEY and CDR2 SVGEGT. CDR3 in DNA: TGTGCCAGCAGTTACTCGAGTACGCTTGGAGAGACCCAGTACTTC. It codes for CASSYSSTLGETQYF.

V usage is TRBV6-6 and J usage is TRBJ1-5; possible D gene TRBD1, 5 bases. Germline assignment: CDR1 MNHNY and CDR2 SVGAGI (reference sequence). The CDR3 loop spans 15 amino acids. V lost 5 bases and J lost 7, with 18 bases in between. CDR3 protein: CASSPRATAVQPQHF. CDR3 in DNA: TGTGCCAGCAGTCCCCGGGCGACAGCTGTCCAGCCCCAGCATTTT.

This chain joins TRBV11-3 and TRBJ2-7, with a weak D call TRBD1 (6 bases). V lost 5 bases, J lost 3 bases, and 14 bases lay in between. CDR1 is SGHNT and CDR2 is YENEEA in the germline V gene. CDR3 size: 14 residues. CDR3 sequence (DNA): TGTGCCAGCAGCATGGGGGACACCGGCTACGAGCAGTACTTC. Amino acid sequence: CASSMGDTGYEQYF.

The chain employs TRBV21-1 and TRBJ1-1; the table calls TRBD1, which could not be checked here. TRBV21-1 is recorded as a pseudogene. The CDR3 sequence is 16 residues long. CDR3 sequence: CASSSQGTQGNTEAFF. The CDR3 nucleotides are TGTGCCAGCAGTTCTCAGGGGACCCAGGGAAACACTGAAGCTTTCTTT.

The chain combines TRBV12-3 or TRBV12-4 with TRBJ1-2; no clear D. The V gene lost 6 bases and the J gene lost 8 bases, with 16 bases spanning the gap. The CDR3 runs 13 residues. CDR3 nucleotides: TGTGCCAGCAGGTCCAGTAGTTGGGAGGGCTACACCTTC. It is translated as CASRSSSWEGYTF.